This is a list of T cell receptor beta chains from one sample in a study of early T cells in non-severe SARS-CoV-2 infection. TCRdb itself ran the 5' RACE reads through MiXCR, one entry per CDR3 protein. Of under 45,000 distinct CDR3 sequences in the sample, approximately 7.9% were seen once. This specimen was whole blood, taken at baseline. All receptors come from an adult who was a healthcare worker with PCR-confirmed SARS-CoV-2 infection or an uninfected control (not recorded which). Both conserved end residues are part of each CDR3. The D gene is left open where the match is weak. Only some rows state a clone size, as once, few, many or a class for expanded clones.

TGCAGTGCTCCGGGACAGGGGGTTAGAGCAACTAATGAAAAACTGTTTTTT	CSAPGQGVRATNEKLFF	few	TRBD1	TRBV20-1	TRBJ1-4
TGTGCCAGCAGTACGCTAACCGGGACTAGCGGGGGGGCCCCATACAATGAGCAGTTCTTC	CASSTLTGTSGGAPYNEQFF	-	TRBD2	TRBV28	TRBJ2-1
TGTGCCAGCGACGGACGGCAGGATGGTGGCTACACCTTC	CASDGRQDGGYTF	many	-	TRBV12-3/TRBV12-4	TRBJ1-2
TGTGCCAGCAGCTTAGCGGCCAGCGGAGAGACCCAGTACTTC	CASSLAASGETQYF	few	-	TRBV7-6	TRBJ2-5
TGCAGTGCTAAGGGACATTCGGAGGCGAACACTGAAGCTTTCTTT	CSAKGHSEANTEAFF	few	-	TRBV20-1	TRBJ1-1
TGTGCCAGCAGCTTAGATGCGACAGGGCGCACAGATACGCAGTATTTT	CASSLDATGRTDTQYF	few	TRBD1	TRBV11-2	TRBJ2-3
TGTGCCAGCTCAAGAGGACAGGGAAGATTTATGGAGCAGTACTTC	CASSRGQGRFMEQYF	many	TRBD1	TRBV18	TRBJ2-7
TGTGCCACCAGCAGGGACCTAGGAAACACCATATATTTT	CATSRDLGNTIYF	few	-	TRBV15	TRBJ1-3
TGTGCCAGCAGCTCCTGGGATCTTCAGGTCGGGGAGCTGTTTTTT	CASSSWDLQVGELFF	few	-	TRBV7-9	TRBJ2-2
TGTGCCAGCTCACTCATGAGGGGGGGCACAGATACGCAGTATTTT	CASSLMRGGTDTQYF	-	-	TRBV18	TRBJ2-3
TGTGCCAGCAGTTTCCAGGACATAGGCAATCAGCCCCAGCATTTT	CASSFQDIGNQPQHF	-	-	TRBV28	TRBJ1-5
TGTGCCAGCAGTTTATCGATGTCTAGCGGGGGGGGCACTGGCGGCAACATTCAGTACTTC	CASSLSMSSGGGTGGNIQYF	many	TRBD2	TRBV27	TRBJ2-4
TGCAGTGCTAGCAACTCCGGCAGTGGGGCTTTCTTT	CSASNSGSGAFF	-	-	TRBV20-1	TRBJ1-1
TGTGCCAGCAGTTACCTGGGGGGGACTACAGGAGAGCAGTTCTTC	CASSYLGGTTGEQFF	many	TRBD2	TRBV6-2/TRBV6-3	TRBJ2-1
TGTGCCAGCAGAGACCAGGGACACCAAAACACTGAAGCTTTCTTT	CASRDQGHQNTEAFF	few	-	TRBV6-2/TRBV6-3	TRBJ1-1
TGCAGCGCTAGCGGGGGTGAAGAGACCCAGTACTTC	CSASGGEETQYF	few	TRBD2	TRBV29-1	TRBJ2-5
TGCGCCAGCAGCCAGGAGACAGGGAGAGAGACCCAGTACTTC	CASSQETGRETQYF	many	TRBD1	TRBV4-1	TRBJ2-5
TGTGCCAGCAGCTTAGCGGGGGCAGAAGAAGCTTTCTTT	CASSLAGAEEAFF	-	-	TRBV7-8	TRBJ1-1
TGTGCCAGCAGCCCGAGAGGCAGCTATGGCTACACCTTC	CASSPRGSYGYTF	-	-	TRBV7-9	TRBJ1-2
TGTGCCAGCAGCTTATCTAACAGCCCCTACAATGAGCAGTTCTTC	CASSLSNSPYNEQFF	few	-	TRBV7-7	TRBJ2-1
TGTGCCATCAGTGAGATCGGGGGTTCACCCCTCCACTTT	CAISEIGGSPLHF	few	-	TRBV10-3	TRBJ1-6
TGTGCCAGCAGCCAAGGTCCTCTCGGAGATACGCAGTATTTT	CASSQGPLGDTQYF	many	-	TRBV3-1	TRBJ2-3
TGTGCCAGTAGTCACTTCGCCGGGGGCTATGGCTACACCTTC	CASSHFAGGYGYTF	-	-	TRBV19	TRBJ1-2
TGTGCCAGCTCCCCTCTCGCGGCAGATACGCAGTATTTT	CASSPLAADTQYF	-	-	TRBV6-2/TRBV6-3	TRBJ2-3
TGTGCCAGCAGTTACCTTCCCAGGAAGAGCTTTCAGCCCCAGCATTTT	CASSYLPRKSFQPQHF	-	-	TRBV6-2/TRBV6-3	TRBJ1-5
TGTGCCACCAGTGCCCTTGGGACTAGCGCGAACACCGGGGAGCTGATTTTT	CATSALGTSANTGELIF	-	TRBD2	TRBV24-1	TRBJ2-2
TGTGCCAGCTCACCACCGACAGATACGCAGTATTTT	CASSPPTDTQYF	few	-	TRBV18	TRBJ2-3
TGTGCCATCAGTGATGGAACAGGGGGAACAGATACGCAGTATTTT	CAISDGTGGTDTQYF	-	TRBD1	TRBV10-3	TRBJ2-3
TGTGCCAGCTCACCACGTCAGGGCGACAACACTGAAGCTTTCTTT	CASSPRQGDNTEAFF	few	-	TRBV18	TRBJ1-1
TGTGCCAGCAGCCAACCGACAGCGAACTCTGGAAACACCATATATTTT	CASSQPTANSGNTIYF	many	-	TRBV7-6	TRBJ1-3
TGTGCCAGCAGTGAGGGGGCAAACACTGAAGCTTTCTTT	CASSEGANTEAFF	many	-	TRBV6-1	TRBJ1-1
TGTGCCAGCAGCTTGGCAGGCAGCCGACCTAGCACAGATACGCAGTATTTT	CASSLAGSRPSTDTQYF	few	-	TRBV5-4	TRBJ2-3
TGTGCCAGCAGTTTACGGGGGTGGAGTGCTGAAGCTTTCTTT	CASSLRGWSAEAFF	-	-	TRBV28	TRBJ1-1
TGTGCCAGCAGCTCTCGAGGGGACACTGAAGCTTTCTTT	CASSSRGDTEAFF	many	-	TRBV9	TRBJ1-1
TGTGCCAGCAGCGCCCGGGTAGCGTCAGATACGCAGTATTTT	CASSARVASDTQYF	-	-	TRBV25-1	TRBJ2-3
TGCGCCAGCAGCCAAGATCCCTTGGCAGGCCAGCGGAACGAGCAGTACTTC	CASSQDPLAGQRNEQYF	many	-	TRBV4-1	TRBJ2-7
TGTGCCAGCAGTGACAGGGGGTCCACAGATACGCAGTATTTT	CASSDRGSTDTQYF	-	TRBD1	TRBV28	TRBJ2-3
TGTGCCTGGAGTCGACCTAGAACTAGCGGTAGAGCGAACACCGGGGAGCTGTTTTTT	CAWSRPRTSGRANTGELFF	-	TRBD2	TRBV30	TRBJ2-2
TGTGCCAGCAGCTCTCCCGGGGTCCAAGAGACCCAGTACTTC	CASSSPGVQETQYF	many	-	TRBV11-2	TRBJ2-5
TGTGCCAGCAGTTCCCCGGGCTACAATGAGCAGTTCTTC	CASSSPGYNEQFF	few	-	TRBV28	TRBJ2-1
TGCGCCACCAGGGACGGTGAGATGTTCGAGCAGTACTTC	CATRDGEMFEQYF	-	-	TRBV10-2	TRBJ2-7
TGCGCCAGCAGCCAAATAGCCGGGCCCGCCGCAAACACAGATACGCAGTATTTT	CASSQIAGPAANTDTQYF	few	-	TRBV4-1	TRBJ2-3